The 21 T cell receptor beta chains below all came from one sample that was sequenced in a study of breast tumors, draining lymph nodes, adjacent tissues. MiXCR, applied by TCRdb to the multiplex PCR reads, yields one record per CDR3 protein. The table records about 200,000 distinct CDR3 sequences, around 33% of them present only once. Axillary draining lymph nodes of breast cancer patients supplied the node samples. The sample was axillary lymph node tissue. Every receptor here comes from a female donor with breast cancer. Some clones in this sample may be carry-over from other donors' samples.

Of note for this clonotype: A much larger clone differs from this one at a single base, so this may be a read error. The J gene is TRBJ2-3, the V gene TRBV5-4, with TRBD2 as a possible D gene (6 bases). Between the trimmed V and J ends, which lost 4 bases and 2 bases, there was a span of 20 bases. This CDR3 is built from 17 residues. Germline assignment: CDR1 SGHNT and CDR2 YYREEE (reference sequence). The CDR3 DNA is TGTGCCAGCAGCCTTTGGCGGGAACTCGGCATCACAGATACGCAGTATTTT. The encoded protein is CASSLWRELGITDTQYF.

Notes on this clonotype: The junction differs from germline at one of its ends, possibly a read error. The V and J genes are TRBV6-6 and TRBJ2-7, with TRBD1 identical over 8 bases. In germline, CDR1 is MNHNY, CDR2 SVGAGI (reference sequence). This CDR3 is built from 15 residues. CDR3 sequence reads: CACSYQDRARYEQYF. CDR3 nucleotides: TGCGCCTGCAGTTACCAGGACAGGGCGAGGTACGAGCAGTACTTC.

This clonotype showed up just a few times. The chain employs TRBV6-5 and TRBJ2-1; 16 bases align to TRBD2. V gave up 0 bases and J gave up 5 bases; unmatched junction bases: 4. The CDR3 totals 18 residues. The germline V gene has CDR1 MNHEY and CDR2 SVGAGI. The DNA for the CDR3 is TGTGCCAGCAGTTACTCGGGGGGACTAGCGGGGGGGCACAATGAGCAGTTCTTC. Translated, it gives CASSYSGGLAGGHNEQFF.

This clonotype was seen at least ten times. The CDR3 sequence is CASSLYTAYEQYF. The CDR3 nucleotides read TGTGCCAGCAGTTTGTATACAGCCTACGAGCAGTACTTC. The rearrangement uses TRBV6-2 or TRBV6-3 and TRBJ2-7; unclear D gene. This CDR3 comprises 13 residues. The V end was cut by 4 bases, the J end by 2 bases, with 9 bases between. Per germline, CDR1 MNHEY and CDR2 SVGEGT.

This clonotype appeared a few times. A much bigger clone sits one base away, suggesting this may be a read error. This chain links TRBV7-8 with TRBJ2-7; D may be TRBD1 (6 bases). The CDR3 is made up of 15 amino acids. Germline V gene data show CDR1 as SGHVS and CDR2 as FQNEAQ. The CDR3 sequence: CASSPSAGVVYEQHF. The CDR3 bases are TGTGCCAGCAGCCCCTCAGCAGGGGTAGTCTACGAGCAGCACTTC.

This clonotype has a count of ten or more. The chain employs TRBV28 and TRBJ1-4; D gene uncertain. Per germline, CDR1 MDHEN and CDR2 SYDVKM. The CDR3 loop spans 12 amino acids. Trimming shortened V by 2 bases and J by 7 bases, and 5 bases separated the two germline ends. CDR3 sequence reads: CASSLRIEKLFF. The DNA of the CDR3 is TGTGCCAGCAGTTTACGGATTGAAAAACTGTTTTTT.

This clonotype was observed a handful of times. V gene TRBV6-5 combines with J gene TRBJ2-5; 8 bases align to TRBD2. The ends lost 0 bases at V and 5 bases at J; junction bases unmatched: 5. Per the germline V gene, CDR1 is MNHEY and CDR2 is SVGAGI. This CDR3 is built from 15 residues. Written as DNA, the CDR3 is TGTGCCAGCAGTTACTCTCCGGGAGGGCCTGAGACCCAGTACTTC. Translated: CASSYSPGGPETQYF.

This clonotype was seen ten or more times. The chain joins TRBV7-3 to TRBJ2-6; no clear D gene. Germline lookup yields CDR1 SGHTA and CDR2 FQGTGA. CDR3 size: 16 residues. Trimming shortened V by 5 bases and J by 1 base, and 12 bases separated the two germline ends. The DNA of the CDR3 is TGTGCCAGCAGCCAAATCAGTGGTTCTGGGGCCAACGTCCTGACTTTC. This sequence encodes CASSQISGSGANVLTF.

The chain employs TRBV10-3 and TRBJ2-4; a possible D gene is TRBD2 (7 bases). The CDR3 spans 15 residues. The V gene lost 3 bases and the J gene lost 3 bases, with 12 bases spanning the gap. From germline, CDR1 is ENHRY and CDR2 SYGVKD. The DNA of the CDR3 is TGTGCCATCAGTGAATACAGGGAGGGCAAAAACATTCAGTACTTC. Protein sequence: CAISEYREGKNIQYF.

The sample holds one count of this clonotype. A read error may be the cause here, since a much bigger clone is one base away. The rearrangement links TRBV11-2 to TRBJ2-1; 10 bases are a match to TRBD1. This CDR3 is 20 amino acids long. Per germline, CDR1 SGHAT and CDR2 FQNNGV. V lost 4 bases and J lost 9; bases outside the gene matches: 24. This chain's CDR3 is CASSSAPGTGDMGKTGEQFF. DNA of the CDR3: TGTGCCAGCAGCTCAGCCCCCGGGACAGGGGATATGGGGAAAACGGGTGAGCAGTTCTTC.

Note on this clonotype: The germline gene is not matched at one end of the junction; a read error may be the cause. CDR3 sequence reads: CASSYSKRDAQYF. Here the CDR3 DNA reads TGTGCCAGCAGTTACTCGAAAAGAGATGCGCAGTATTTT. The gene calls are TRBV6-5 and TRBJ2-3; D is undetermined. The CDR3 runs 13 residues. CDR1 MNHEY and CDR2 SVGAGI come from the germline V gene.

This clonotype occurred many times. The gene calls are TRBV4-1 and TRBJ2-7; 7 nucleotides line up with TRBD1. After removal of 3 bases from V and 2 bases from J, the junction contained 1 base not matched to a gene. The CDR3 sequence is 13 residues long. Germline lookup yields CDR1 MGHRA and CDR2 YSYEKL. The CDR3 protein is CASSHGTAYEQYF. CDR3 sequence (DNA): TGCGCCAGCAGCCACGGGACAGCCTACGAGCAGTACTTC.

This clonotype was seen repeatedly, ten times or more. Germline and junction disagree at one end, which may indicate a read error. This chain connects TRBV6-6 to TRBJ1-2, with D perhaps matching TRBD1 (5 bases). The CDR3 sequence is 16 residues long. CDR1 is MNHNY, CDR2 SVGAGI, per germline (reference sequence). The CDR3 DNA sequence: TGTGCCAGCAGTCACTCGAGAGGGAGGGGCAACTATGGCTACACCTTC. Its protein is CASSHSRGRGNYGYTF.

This clonotype has a count of ten or more. CDR3 sequence: CASSFSGQGYNEQFF. The CDR3 DNA sequence: TGTGCCAGCAGCTTCTCCGGACAGGGGTATAATGAGCAGTTCTTC. V gene TRBV7-6 combines with J gene TRBJ2-1; TRBD1 matches 9 bases. The CDR3 extends over 15 amino acids. J gave up 7 bases and V 3 bases, and 7 bases lay outside the gene matches. CDR1 is SGHVS, CDR2 FNYEAQ, per germline.

This clonotype occurred many times. A junction boundary mismatches the germline segment, possibly from a read error. This sequence joins TRBV2 and TRBJ1-5, with 9 positions matching TRBD1. Looked up from germline, CDR1 is SNHLY and CDR2 is FYNNEI. CDR3 length: 16 residues. CDR3 sequence reads: CASRGGTGKGKQPQHF. For the CDR3, the DNA is TGTGCCAGCAGGGGCGGGACAGGGAAGGGCAAGCAGCCCCAGCATTTT.

This clonotype was counted ten times or more. The genes are TRBV3-1 and TRBJ1-4; 9 bases fit TRBD1. V lost 3 bases, J lost 5 bases, and 4 bases stayed unmatched. The germline V gene encodes CDR1 LGHDT and CDR2 YNNKEL (reference sequence). The CDR3 length is 15 residues. The CDR3 is CASSHPGQGNEKLFF. The CDR3 bases are TGTGCCAGCAGCCATCCGGGACAGGGCAATGAAAAACTGTTTTTT.

This clonotype has at least ten counts. The chain carries TRBV2 and TRBJ1-5; no definite D call. Deletions cut 6 bases from V and 4 bases from J, with 7 bases between. The CDR3 is 12 residues long. Per the germline V gene, CDR1 is SNHLY and CDR2 is FYNNEI. Here the CDR3 DNA reads TGTGCCAGCAGCGCAGCAAATCAGCCCCAGCATTTT. This codes for CASSAANQPQHF.

This clonotype has at least ten counts. V is TRBV6-5 and J is TRBJ1-6; TRBD1 is a possible D gene (5 bases). The CDR3 length is 15 residues. V lost 2 bases to trimming and J lost 3 bases, with 8 bases between them. Germline CDR1 is MNHEY and CDR2 is SVGAGI. CDR3 nucleotide sequence: TGTGCCAGCAGTTACGAACAGGACTATAATTCACCCCTCCACTTT. It translates to CASSYEQDYNSPLHF.

This chain joins TRBV20-1 and TRBJ2-3, with 10 bases fitting TRBD2. The CDR3 runs 14 residues. J was trimmed by 11 bases and V by 3 bases; bases with no gene match: 11. Germline-derived CDR1 and CDR2 are DFQATT and SNEGSKA (reference sequence). CDR3 DNA: TGCAGTGCTAGTCCTAGCGGGAGCTACAATGAGCAGTATTTT. Protein product: CSASPSGSYNEQYF.

The table lists this clonotype with a few counts. This may be a read error, as it is one base from a much larger clone. The gene calls are TRBV5-8 and TRBJ2-7; D not resolved. This CDR3 has 12 amino acids. Trimming stripped 0 bases from V and 6 bases from J, with 7 bases between. CDR1 SGHTS and CDR2 YDEGEE come from the germline V gene. CDR3 protein: CASSLGVTEQYF. CDR3 bases: TGTGCCAGCAGCTTGGGGGTTACCGAGCAGTACTTC.

The chain is built from TRBV29-1 and TRBJ2-3; D may correspond to TRBD1 or TRBD2 (5 bases each). Deletions cut 6 bases from V and 0 bases from J, with 19 bases between. Germline V lookup: CDR1 SQVTM, CDR2 ANQGSEA. The CDR3 has 16 residues. CDR3 loop: CSVRSKGRGSTDTQYF. CDR3 sequence (DNA): TGCAGCGTGAGGAGTAAGGGACGGGGCAGCACAGATACGCAGTATTTT.